The rows below give T cell receptor beta chains drawn from one sample of a study of cytomegalovirus exposure and HLA in healthy donors. Assay used: immunoSEQ multiplex PCR; TCRdb lists only in-frame clones, some missing. The table lists 130,000 or so clones, roughly nine tenths of them singletons. The specimen was PBMCs. These receptors all stem from a man between 25 and 39 years old in good health and CMV-seronegative. CDR3s include the opening cysteine and the closing phenylalanine or tryptophan. D genes are given only for firm matches. The size of a clone is reported for some rows only, either as once, few or many, or as a class for expanded clones.

D: -
V: TRBV6-5
length: 11
J: TRBJ1-5
size: -
DNA: TGTGCAGCAAGGAGCGATCAGCCCCAGCATTTT
CDR3: CAARSDQPQHF

D: -
V: TRBV6-1
length: 15
J: TRBJ1-2
size: -
DNA: TGTGCCAGCAGGCGCTCGCCGTTAGCTAACTATGGCTACACCTTC
CDR3: CASRRSPLANYGYTF

D: TRBD2
V: TRBV10-2
length: 15
J: TRBJ2-3
size: -
DNA: TGCGCCAGCTCTCGACTAGCGGGGGTGATAGATACGCAGTATTTT
CDR3: CASSRLAGVIDTQYF

D: -
V: TRBV28
length: 14
J: TRBJ2-7
size: -
DNA: TGTGCCAGCAGGGAGGGGGGGGCGGACTACGAGCAGTACTTC
CDR3: CASREGGADYEQYF

D: -
V: TRBV27
length: 12
J: TRBJ2-1
size: -
DNA: TGTGCCAGCGGCCCCGGGGTCGGTGAGCAGTTCTTC
CDR3: CASGPGVGEQFF

D: TRBD1
V: TRBV6-5
length: 15
J: TRBJ2-1
size: few
DNA: TGTGCCAGCAGTATCACCGGGACAGGGCGCAATGAGCAGTTCTTC
CDR3: CASSITGTGRNEQFF

D: TRBD2
V: TRBV5-1
length: 15
J: TRBJ2-7
size: -
DNA: TGCGCCAGCAGCTTACGGGCTAGCGGGGAAGCCGAGCAGTACTTC
CDR3: CASSLRASGEAEQYF

D: TRBD1
V: TRBV5-1
length: 15
J: TRBJ2-7
size: -
DNA: TGCGCCAGCAGCTTGGGGGGGACAGGGAACGACGAGCAGTACTTC
CDR3: CASSLGGTGNDEQYF

D: TRBD2
V: TRBV27
length: 18
J: TRBJ2-5
size: -
DNA: TGTGCCAGCAGTCTAGGACTAGCGGGGGCACCGAGTCAAGAGACCCAGTACTTC
CDR3: CASSLGLAGAPSQETQYF

D: -
V: TRBV15
length: 17
J: TRBJ1-3
size: -
DNA: TGTGCCACCAGCAGAGTCCCAGGGACTTACTCTGGAAACACCATATATTTT
CDR3: CATSRVPGTYSGNTIYF

D: -
V: TRBV14
length: 15
J: TRBJ1-5
size: -
DNA: TGTGCCAGCAGCCAAGATACGACAGCTAATCAGCCCCAGCATTTT
CDR3: CASSQDTTANQPQHF

D: TRBD1
V: TRBV5-1
length: 15
J: TRBJ1-6
size: -
DNA: TGCGCCAGCACCCTCGACAGGGCTAAAAATTCACCCCTCCACTTT
CDR3: CASTLDRAKNSPLHF

D: -
V: TRBV29-1
length: 13
J: TRBJ2-5
size: -
DNA: TGCAGCGTTATCAGGGATTCCCAAGAGACCCAGTACTTC
CDR3: CSVIRDSQETQYF

D: -
V: TRBV9
length: 14
J: TRBJ1-2
size: -
DNA: TGTGCCAGCAGCGCAGAACAGGGTTTACGAGGCTACACCTTC
CDR3: CASSAEQGLRGYTF

D: -
V: TRBV2
length: 14
J: TRBJ1-2
size: -
DNA: TGTGCCAGCAGTGACCCAGGGATTGACTATGGCTACACCTTC
CDR3: CASSDPGIDYGYTF

D: TRBD1
V: TRBV27
length: 12
J: TRBJ1-2
size: once
DNA: TGTGCCAGCAGTCGACAGGGGGATGGCTACACCTTC
CDR3: CASSRQGDGYTF

D: -
V: TRBV11-2
length: 18
J: TRBJ2-1
size: -
DNA: TGTGCCAGCAGCTTAGATAATGTTTTGGGGCTTAACTTCAATGAGCAGTTCTTC
CDR3: CASSLDNVLGLNFNEQFF

D: -
V: TRBV7-9
length: 13
J: TRBJ2-7
size: -
DNA: TGTGCCAGCAGCCCAACAGGGACCTACGAGCAGTACTTC
CDR3: CASSPTGTYEQYF

D: -
V: TRBV7-8
length: 15
J: TRBJ1-1
size: -
DNA: TGTGCCAGCAGCTTAGGGGCCAGCACGAACACTGAAGCTTTCTTT
CDR3: CASSLGASTNTEAFF

D: TRBD1
V: TRBV6-5
length: 14
J: TRBJ2-7
size: -
DNA: TGTGCCAGCAGTTGGACAGGGAGAACTTACGAGCAGTACTTC
CDR3: CASSWTGRTYEQYF

D: -
V: TRBV7-2
length: 15
J: TRBJ1-2
size: -
DNA: TGTGCCAGCAGCGTGGTGGGACTAATTAACTATGGCTACACCTTC
CDR3: CASSVVGLINYGYTF

D: -
V: TRBV4-1
length: 16
J: TRBJ2-7
size: -
DNA: TGCGCCAGCAGCCAAGGTTCCCGGGACTCCTACTACGAGCAGTACTTC
CDR3: CASSQGSRDSYYEQYF

D: TRBD2
V: TRBV9
length: 16
J: TRBJ2-5
size: -
DNA: TGTGCCAGCAGCACAACTAGCGGGGTCCCTTGGGAGACCCAGTACTTC
CDR3: CASSTTSGVPWETQYF

D: TRBD1
V: TRBV5-4
length: 13
J: TRBJ1-1
size: -
DNA: TGTGCCAGCAGCCATACTACAGGGGGTGAAGCTTTCTTT
CDR3: CASSHTTGGEAFF

D: TRBD1
V: TRBV7-8
length: 16
J: TRBJ1-2
size: -
DNA: TGTGCCAGCAGCCTTAGATCCGGGACAGGGAGTGATGGCTACACCTTC
CDR3: CASSLRSGTGSDGYTF

D: TRBD2
V: TRBV7-9
length: 14
J: TRBJ2-7
size: -
DNA: TGTGCCAGCAGCTTAGCGGGAGGGTGGAGGGAGCAGTACTTC
CDR3: CASSLAGGWREQYF

D: -
V: TRBV11-2
length: 15
J: TRBJ2-5
size: -
DNA: TGTGCCAGCAGCTTCTATCGGGGTCGACAAGAGACCCAGTACTTC
CDR3: CASSFYRGRQETQYF

D: -
V: TRBV4-1
length: 15
J: TRBJ1-2
size: -
DNA: TGCGCCAGCAGCCAAGTAGCAGGGACTAACTATGGCTACACCTTC
CDR3: CASSQVAGTNYGYTF

D: TRBD1
V: TRBV4-1
length: 15
J: TRBJ1-1
size: -
DNA: TGCGCCAGCAGCCAGGGACAGCGCCGGAGCACTGAAGCTTTCTTT
CDR3: CASSQGQRRSTEAFF

D: -
V: TRBV5-1
length: 14
J: TRBJ1-2
size: -
DNA: TGCGCCAGCAGCTTGCAGGGGCATTTGGATGGCTACACCTTC
CDR3: CASSLQGHLDGYTF

D: TRBD1
V: TRBV28
length: 17
J: TRBJ1-5
size: -
DNA: TGTGCCAGCAGTCCCGAGATAGGGGGCTGGAGCAATCAGCCCCAGCATTTT
CDR3: CASSPEIGGWSNQPQHF

D: TRBD1
V: TRBV18
length: 16
J: TRBJ1-4
size: -
DNA: TGTGCCAGCTCACCGGGACTCTGGACAGGGGAAGAAAAACTGTTTTTT
CDR3: CASSPGLWTGEEKLFF

D: TRBD1
V: TRBV6-5
length: 15
J: TRBJ2-1
size: -
DNA: TGTGCCAGCACGAAGCCGGGACAGGGGATTGATGAGCAGTTCTTC
CDR3: CASTKPGQGIDEQFF

D: TRBD1
V: TRBV9
length: 15
J: TRBJ1-2
size: once
DNA: TGTGCCAGCAGCGTAGAGGGGACAGGGACCTATGGCTACACCTTC
CDR3: CASSVEGTGTYGYTF

D: TRBD1
V: TRBV9
length: 13
J: TRBJ1-1
size: -
DNA: TGTGCCAGCAGCCCGCGGACAGGGGTCGGAGCTTTCTTT
CDR3: CASSPRTGVGAFF

D: TRBD2
V: TRBV5-4
length: 16
J: TRBJ2-5
size: -
DNA: TGTGCCAGCAGCTCTAAGACTAGCGGGAGGGGGGAGACCCAGTACTTC
CDR3: CASSSKTSGRGETQYF

D: -
V: TRBV5-5
length: 12
J: TRBJ1-2
size: once
DNA: TGTGCCAGCAGCCCCACCGGGGGAGGCTACACCTTC
CDR3: CASSPTGGGYTF

D: TRBD1
V: TRBV6-1
length: 16
J: TRBJ1-3
size: -
DNA: TGTGCCAGCAGTGTGGGACAGGGGACCTCTGGAAACACCATATATTTT
CDR3: CASSVGQGTSGNTIYF

D: TRBD2
V: TRBV7-9
length: 15
J: TRBJ2-1
size: -
DNA: TGTGCCAGCAGTCCGGGACTAGCGGGGTTCAATGAGCAGTTCTTC
CDR3: CASSPGLAGFNEQFF

D: TRBD1
V: TRBV19
length: 15
J: TRBJ1-5
size: -
DNA: TGTGCCAGTAGAGATAGAGGGGGCGGCAATCAGCCCCAGCATTTT
CDR3: CASRDRGGGNQPQHF

D: TRBD2
V: TRBV14
length: 13
J: TRBJ2-1
size: -
DNA: TGTGCCAGCAGCCGCCTCACCGGGGGGGAGCAGTTCTTC
CDR3: CASSRLTGGEQFF

D: -
V: TRBV18
length: 15
J: TRBJ1-1
size: -
DNA: TGTGCCAGCTCACCACCTGGTCAGATGAACACTGAAGCTTTCTTT
CDR3: CASSPPGQMNTEAFF

D: TRBD2
V: TRBV5-4
length: 15
J: TRBJ2-7
size: -
DNA: TGTGCCAGCAGCTTGGGGACTAGCGTCTTCAACGAGCAGTACTTC
CDR3: CASSLGTSVFNEQYF

D: TRBD1
V: TRBV7-3
length: 15
J: TRBJ2-7
size: -
DNA: TGTGCCAGCAGCCCCGAGAGACAGGGGCGGAACGAGCAGTACTTC
CDR3: CASSPERQGRNEQYF

D: -
V: TRBV15
length: 18
J: TRBJ1-4
size: -
DNA: TGTGCCACCAGCAGAGATCCGCCAGGGGACCTTACTAATGAAAAACTGTTTTTT
CDR3: CATSRDPPGDLTNEKLFF

D: TRBD2
V: TRBV4-1
length: 16
J: TRBJ2-3
size: -
DNA: TGCGCCAGCAGCCATTCTACTAGCGGGGGCACAGATACGCAGTATTTT
CDR3: CASSHSTSGGTDTQYF

D: -
V: TRBV28
length: 14
J: TRBJ2-4
size: -
DNA: TGTGCCAGCCGAGGTCCCCTCGGGGGAAACATTCAGTACTTC
CDR3: CASRGPLGGNIQYF

D: TRBD1
V: TRBV29-1
length: 19
J: TRBJ2-3
size: -
DNA: TGCAGCGTCCAATCCCCGGGACAGCTAATTTTTACCAGCACAGATACGCAGTATTTT
CDR3: CSVQSPGQLIFTSTDTQYF

D: TRBD1
V: TRBV2
length: 16
J: TRBJ1-3
size: -
DNA: TGTGCCAGCAGTGACCGGACAGGGGGAGGGGGAAACACCATATATTTT
CDR3: CASSDRTGGGGNTIYF

D: TRBD2
V: TRBV6-4
length: 15
J: TRBJ2-2
size: -
DNA: TGTGCCAGCAGTCCCGGGACTAGCGTCACCGGGGAGCTGTTTTTT
CDR3: CASSPGTSVTGELFF

D: TRBD1
V: TRBV7-9
length: 13
J: TRBJ2-3
size: -
DNA: TGTGCCAGCAGCTCGACAGGGGGCGTTACGCAGTATTTT
CDR3: CASSSTGGVTQYF

D: TRBD1
V: TRBV4-1
length: 15
J: TRBJ2-7
size: -
DNA: TGCGCCAGCAGCCGCGACGGACAGGGCAGCTACGAGCAGTACTTC
CDR3: CASSRDGQGSYEQYF

D: TRBD1
V: TRBV6-5
length: 13
J: TRBJ1-2
size: few
DNA: TGTGCCAGCAGTCGCGGACAGGGTGAAGGCTACACCTTC
CDR3: CASSRGQGEGYTF